Below are 15 T cell receptor beta chains sequenced from a single sample in a study of blood T cell repertoires in COVID-19. Only in-frame clones appear in the TCRdb table, and some are missing; sequencing was by immunoSEQ multiplex PCR. The sample lists 200,000 to 250,000 clones; just over 90% were seen once. Sequencing was carried out using peripheral blood. The receptor set was obtained from a man aged 25 to 40 with acute or convalescent COVID-19.

The genes are TRBV4-1 and TRBJ1-4, with a tentative D call TRBD1 (6 bases). V was cut by 4 bases and J by 6 bases, with 18 bases left in between. The germline V gene has CDR1 MGHRA and CDR2 YSYEKL. The CDR3 has 16 residues. CDR3 sequence reads: CASSPGRGRIHEKLFF. The DNA for the CDR3 is TGCGCCAGCAGCCCCGGGAGGGGGAGGATCCATGAAAAACTGTTTTTT.

This sequence joins TRBV28 and TRBJ1-4; a possible D gene is TRBD1 (5 bases). V shed 5 bases and J shed 8 bases, with 18 bases lying between them. Germline CDR1 MDHEN, CDR2 SYDVKM. The CDR3 loop spans 15 amino acids. In DNA, the CDR3 is TGTGCCAGCAGTGATACCTCAGGGCCGTGGGAAAAACTGTTTTTT. Its translation: CASSDTSGPWEKLFF.

The rearrangement joins TRBV7-8 to TRBJ2-7, with a possible D match to TRBD1 (6 bases). Germline CDR1 and CDR2: SGHVS and FQNEAQ. The CDR3 covers 13 residues. With 5 bases removed from V and 1 base from J, the gap between germline ends came to 9 bases. This CDR3 is CASSLDSSYEQYF. The DNA of the CDR3 is TGTGCCAGCAGCCTGGACAGTTCCTACGAGCAGTACTTC.

The V gene is TRBV29-1, the J gene TRBJ2-7, with 7 positions matching TRBD2. J was trimmed by 3 bases and V by 7 bases; bases with no gene match: 6. CDR1 and CDR2 (germline): SQVTM, ANQGSEA. This CDR3 region has 12 residues. CDR3 coding DNA: TGCAGCGCGGGATCGGGGGGCTACGAGCAGTACTTC. It encodes CSAGSGGYEQYF.

The CDR3: CASSASGGTTDTQYF. In nucleotides, the CDR3 is TGTGCCAGCAGTGCCAGCGGGGGGACCACAGATACGCAGTATTTT. The chain links TRBV28 to TRBJ2-3; 9 bases line up with TRBD2. Germline CDR1 MDHEN, CDR2 SYDVKM. The CDR3 covers 15 residues. V dropped 5 bases and J dropped 2; count of bases not matched to a gene: 5.

The chain links TRBV19 to TRBJ2-7; possibly TRBD1 for D (5 bases). The CDR3 is 16 residues long. Germline V lookup: CDR1 LNHDA, CDR2 SQIVND (reference sequence). Between the trimmed V and J ends, which lost 6 bases and 0 bases, there was a span of 18 bases. CDR3 loop: CASSNIKGKGSYEQYF. CDR3 nucleotides: TGTGCCAGTAGCAATATAAAGGGGAAGGGCTCCTACGAGCAGTACTTC.

This chain connects TRBV11-2 to TRBJ1-1, with TRBD1 identical over 9 bases. CDR1 and CDR2 (germline): SGHAT, FQNNGV. CDR3 length: 14 residues. The junction had 8 bases not matched to a gene; V was cut back by 5 bases and J by 7 bases. CDR3 in amino acids: CASSIMTGGIEAFF. The CDR3 nucleotides are TGTGCCAGCAGCATTATGACAGGGGGGATTGAAGCTTTCTTT. The complete variable domain, with remaining parts taken from reference TRBV11-2 and TRBJ1-1, reads EAGVAQSPRYKIIEKRQSVAFWCNPISGHATLYWYQQILGQGPKLLIQFQNNGVVDDSQLPKDRFSAERLKGVDSTLKIQPAKLEDSAVYLCASSIMTGGIEAFFGQGTRLTVV.

The chain links TRBV27 to TRBJ2-3; 12 nucleotides match TRBD2. V was pared by 6 bases and J by 2 bases, with 6 bases of the junction left unmatched. CDR3 length equals 16 residues. Germline V lookup: CDR1 MNHEY, CDR2 SMNVEV (reference sequence). The CDR3: CASSPGTSGYTDTQYF. Written as DNA, the CDR3 is TGTGCCAGCAGCCCCGGGACTAGCGGGTACACAGATACGCAGTATTTT.

This clone is a singleton in its sample. The V gene is TRBV5-4, the J gene TRBJ2-7; tentatively, D is TRBD2 (7 bases). Between the trimmed V and J ends, which lost 6 bases and 0 bases, there was a span of 16 bases. The CDR3 is 15 amino acids. Germline CDR1 reads SGHNT; CDR2 reads YYREEE (reference sequence). CDR3 region: CASNIGGGNSYEQYF. The CDR3 DNA reads TGTGCCAGCAACATAGGGGGGGGGAACTCCTACGAGCAGTACTTC.

The chain uses TRBV10-3 and TRBJ1-5; D not resolved. CDR3 length: 17 residues. The V gene's germline CDR1 is ENHRY and CDR2 SYGVKD. V gave up 2 bases and J gave up 2 bases, with 16 bases separating them. The CDR3 reads CAISEASRGSGNQPQHF. CDR3 bases: TGTGCCATCAGTGAGGCCTCTAGAGGGTCTGGCAATCAGCCCCAGCATTTT.

The rearrangement uses TRBV28 and TRBJ1-6; no definite D call. This CDR3 region has 11 residues. The V and J ends lost 5 bases and 9 bases respectively, with 5 bases between them. Germline CDR1 is MDHEN and CDR2 is SYDVKM. CDR3 DNA: TGTGCCAGCAGTCTGTCTTCACCCCTCCACTTT. This translates into CASSLSSPLHF.

The gene calls are TRBV9 and TRBJ1-2, with TRBD1 matching over 9 bases. V shed 5 bases and J 0 bases; nucleotides not matched to a gene: 17. The CDR3 contains 19 residues. Germline V gives CDR1 SGDLS, CDR2 YYNGEE. DNA for the CDR3: TGTGCCAGCAGGGGGACTAGTTCAGGACAGGGGATAGCTAACTATGGCTACACCTTC. Translation gives CASRGTSSGQGIANYGYTF.

This chain links TRBV9 with TRBJ2-2, with D possibly TRBD2 on 6 matching bases. CDR3 size: 14 residues. V lost 0 bases and J lost 7, with 10 bases in between. CDR1 is SGDLS and CDR2 is YYNGEE in the germline V gene. CDR3 DNA: TGTGCCAGCAGCGTAGCGGAGGGGATCGGGGAGCTGTTTTTT. Translated: CASSVAEGIGELFF.

The chain couples TRBV5-6 to TRBJ1-2; a possible D gene is TRBD1 (5 bases). Germline V gene sequence: CDR1 SGHDT, CDR2 YYEEEE. Trimming shortened V by 1 base and J by 5 bases, and 12 bases separated the two germline ends. CDR3 size: 14 residues. The CDR3: CASSLWQGAYGYTF. The CDR3 nucleotides read TGTGCCAGCAGCTTGTGGCAGGGCGCATATGGCTACACCTTC. Drawing the rest from reference TRBV5-6 and TRBJ1-2, the complete variable domain is DAGVTQSPTHLIKTRGQQVTLRCSPKSGHDTVSWYQQALGQGPQFIFQYYEEEERQRGNFPDRFSGHQFPNYSSELNVNALLLGDSALYLCASSLWQGAYGYTFGSGTRLTVV.

The V and J genes are TRBV6-5 and TRBJ1-3, with D unresolved. The V gene lost 7 bases and the J gene lost 4 bases, with 17 bases spanning the gap. The CDR3 spans 15 residues. CDR1 is MNHEY and CDR2 is SVGAGI in the germline V gene. The CDR3 DNA reads TGTGCCAGCACCCAAAGCCGCCAAGCAGGAAACACCATATATTTT. It specifies CASTQSRQAGNTIYF.